Presented here are 6 T cell receptor beta chains from one specimen sequenced in a study of blood T cell repertoires in COVID-19. This table comes from immunoSEQ multiplex PCR, and its TCRdb copy is limited to in-frame clones, with some not included. The sample carries 150,000 to 200,000 clones, around three quarters recorded once. What was sequenced was peripheral blood. These receptor sequences come from a man aged 55 to 70 with active or convalescent COVID-19.

This clone was seen only once. The chain couples TRBV7-2 to TRBJ2-1; TRBD1 matches at 8 bases. Germline CDR1 and CDR2: SGHTA and FQGNSA. The CDR3 totals 14 residues. V dropped 6 bases and J dropped 4; count of bases not matched to a gene: 5. The CDR3 DNA is TGTGCCAGCAGTTACCGGGACAGGTACAATGAGCAGTTCTTC. It codes for CASSYRDRYNEQFF.

This chain's CDR3 is CASRPILAADTQYF. The CDR3 bases are TGTGCCAGCAGACCTATCCTAGCGGCAGATACGCAGTATTTT. The rearrangement uses TRBV7-9 and TRBJ2-3, with 7 nucleotides matching TRBD2. The CDR3 extends over 14 amino acids. V lost 6 bases, J lost 4 bases, and 7 bases stayed unmatched. Germline values: CDR1 SEHNR, CDR2 FQNEAQ (reference sequence). Filled out from reference TRBV7-9 and TRBJ2-3, the complete variable domain reads DTGVSQNPRHKITKRGQNVTFRCDPISEHNRLYWYRQTLGQGPEFLTYFQNEAQLEKSRLLSDRFSAERPKGSFSTLEIQRTEQGDSAMYLCASRPILAADTQYFGPGTRLTVL.

The sample holds many counts of this clone. The chain couples TRBV27 to TRBJ2-7, with 13 bases lining up with TRBD2. The CDR3 is made up of 14 amino acids. CDR1 and CDR2 from the germline V gene are MNHEY and SMNVEV (reference sequence). V shed 9 bases and J 2 bases; nucleotides not matched to a gene: 4. The CDR3 is CASRTSGGPYEQYF. CDR3 coding DNA: TGTGCCAGTCGGACTAGCGGGGGACCCTACGAGCAGTACTTC.

This chain joins TRBV7-9 and TRBJ2-7; unclear D gene. CDR1 and CDR2 from the germline V gene are SEHNR and FQNEAQ (reference sequence). V lost 6 bases to trimming and J lost 2 bases, with 11 bases between them. The CDR3 extends over 13 amino acids. DNA for the CDR3: TGTGCCAGCAGTCCTACTATAACCTACGAGCAGTACTTC. This gives the protein CASSPTITYEQYF. The entire variable domain, with the rest obtained from reference TRBV7-9 and TRBJ2-7, is as follows: DTGVSQNPRHKITKRGQNVTFRCDPISEHNRLYWYRQTLGQGPEFLTYFQNEAQLEKSRLLSDRFSAERPKGSFSTLEIQRTEQGDSAMYLCASSPTITYEQYFGPGTRLTVT.

The chain links TRBV28 to TRBJ2-7, with D perhaps TRBD1 (6 bases). The CDR3 sequence is 17 residues long. The germline gives CDR1 MDHEN, CDR2 SYDVKM. V lost 6 bases and J lost 0, with 21 bases in between. In DNA form, the CDR3 reads TGTGCCAGCAGGCTTCTTCTAACAGGGAGAGGCTCCTACGAGCAGTACTTC. This encodes CASRLLLTGRGSYEQYF.

This clone was observed a handful of times. The rearrangement uses TRBV15 and TRBJ2-1; 8 bases are shared with TRBD2. This CDR3 has 16 residues. Germline values: CDR1 LNHNV, CDR2 YYDKDF (reference sequence). Losses at the gene ends were 4 bases for V and 9 bases for J; bases not matched to a gene: 14. The CDR3 loop is CATSNSPSGRVSEQFF. For the CDR3, the DNA is TGTGCCACCAGCAACTCCCCCAGCGGGAGAGTGAGTGAGCAGTTCTTC.